This is a list of T cell receptor beta chains from one sample in a study of blood T cell repertoires in COVID-19. Clones were sequenced by immunoSEQ multiplex PCR, and TCRdb holds only the in-frame ones, with some missing. This sample has 110,000 to 150,000 clones, with about 76% found just once. Sequencing used peripheral blood. All receptors derive from a human donor in a cohort sampled during active COVID-19. The CDR3 runs from the conserved cysteine through the conserved F or W. The D gene is left open where the match is weak. For some rows the clone size is stated as once, few or many, or as a class when expanded; others skip it.

>TRBJ2-2|.|TRBV5-4|.
CASSGTRTTGELFF
TGTGCCAGCAGCGGGACACGCACCACCGGGGAGCTGTTTTTT
>TRBJ1-2|.|TRBV5-4|.
CASSLAHSNGYTF
TGTGCCAGCAGCTTGGCCCATAGCAACGGCTACACCTTC
>TRBJ2-7|once|TRBV3-1/TRBV3-2|.
CASSRSGDGYEQYF
TGTGCCAGCAGCCGGAGCGGTGACGGCTACGAGCAGTACTTC
>TRBJ2-7|few|TRBV19|TRBD2
CASSIGASGAYEQYF
TGTGCCAGTAGTATAGGGGCTAGCGGGGCCTACGAGCAGTACTTC
>TRBJ2-3|.|TRBV29-1|TRBD1
CSVGDRGADTQYF
TGCAGCGTTGGGGACAGGGGAGCCGATACGCAGTATTTT
>TRBJ1-5|.|TRBV24-1|TRBD1
CATQQGPNQPQHF
TGTGCCACCCAACAGGGGCCCAATCAGCCCCAGCATTTT
>TRBJ2-7|.|TRBV27|.
CASTPRRDSLGEQYF
TGTGCCAGCACACCCCGCCGGGACTCCTTAGGAGAGCAGTACTTC
>TRBJ2-2|.|TRBV4-2|TRBD2
CASSQVLREGPRTGELFF
TGTGCCAGCAGCCAAGTGTTGCGGGAGGGCCCTCGCACCGGGGAGCTGTTTTTT
>TRBJ2-7|.|TRBV27|.
CASRRGGQVYEQYF
TGTGCCAGCAGGCGGGGAGGACAGGTCTACGAGCAGTACTTC
>TRBJ2-5|once|TRBV29-1|TRBD2
CSVEVGIAGGFQETQYF
TGCAGCGTTGAAGTGGGGATAGCGGGAGGGTTCCAAGAGACCCAGTACTTC
>TRBJ2-7|few|TRBV24-1|.
CATSDSYEQYF
TGTGCCACCAGCGACAGCTACGAGCAGTACTTC
>TRBJ2-1|once|TRBV6-1|.
CASSEPTQGPGVHNEQFF
TGTGCCAGCAGTGAACCGACTCAGGGGCCTGGGGTACACAATGAGCAGTTCTTC
>TRBJ2-6|.|TRBV7-9|.
CASTLGGSGANVLTF
TGTGCCAGCACCCTGGGGGGATCTGGGGCCAACGTCCTGACTTTC
>TRBJ2-7|.|TRBV2|TRBD1
CASSGDGTAYEQYF
TGTGCCAGCAGTGGGGATGGGACAGCTTACGAGCAGTACTTC
>TRBJ2-7|.|TRBV9|TRBD1
CASSVGTGFVYEQYF
TGTGCCAGCAGCGTAGGGACAGGGTTCGTATACGAGCAGTACTTC
>TRBJ2-7|once|TRBV7-9|TRBD2
CASSLAAGAYEQYF
TGTGCCAGCAGCTTAGCTGCGGGAGCCTACGAGCAGTACTTC
>TRBJ2-2|.|TRBV28|.
CASNSGTWSPGELFF
TGTGCCAGCAATTCTGGGACATGGTCCCCCGGGGAGCTGTTTTTT
>TRBJ2-7|.|TRBV7-2|TRBD1
CASSSPPTGTYEQYF
TGTGCCAGCAGCTCTCCTCCGACAGGGACCTACGAGCAGTACTTC
>TRBJ1-5|.|TRBV27|.
CASSFQRSQPQHF
TGTGCCAGCAGTTTTCAGAGGAGTCAGCCCCAGCATTTT
>TRBJ2-5|once|TRBV7-2|TRBD2
CASSSRTSGRRSETQYF
TGTGCCAGCAGCTCCCGGACTAGCGGGAGAAGATCAGAGACCCAGTACTTC
>TRBJ1-2|.|TRBV7-2|TRBD1
CASSPDRQYGYTF
TGTGCCAGCAGCCCGGACAGGCAATATGGCTACACCTTC
>TRBJ2-5|.|TRBV4-2|TRBD1
CASSQPTSGQKGLETQYF
TGTGCCAGCAGCCAGCCTACGTCGGGACAGAAAGGCTTAGAGACCCAGTACTTC